Shown below are 29 T cell receptor beta chains from a single sample sequenced in a study of blood T cell repertoires in COVID-19. Data came from immunoSEQ multiplex PCR; TCRdb stores just in-frame clones and leaves some out. Of about 37,000 clones in the sample, approximately 90% were seen once. Sequencing used peripheral blood. The receptors derive from a man aged 60 to 69 with active COVID-19.

This clone has just one count. This chain joins TRBV6-1 and TRBJ2-7, with 7 positions matching TRBD1. The CDR3 runs to 14 residues. The junction had 5 bases not matched to a gene; V was cut back by 3 bases and J by 3 bases. Germline loops: CDR1 MNHNS, CDR2 SASEGT. The CDR3 DNA sequence: TGTGCCAGCAGTGAGGACAGGTCTCGCTACGAGCAGTACTTC. As protein: CASSEDRSRYEQYF.

Only one count was recorded for this clone. V is TRBV15 and J is TRBJ2-3, with 11 bases aligning to TRBD2. Germline V gives CDR1 LNHNV, CDR2 YYDKDF (reference sequence). The CDR3 is 19 amino acids. V was clipped by 0 bases and J by 6 bases; unmatched bases: 14. CDR3: CATSRDLGLAGGLSDTQYF. The CDR3 coding sequence is TGTGCCACCAGCAGAGATCTAGGCCTAGCGGGAGGTTTATCCGATACGCAGTATTTT.

The rearrangement links TRBV15 to TRBJ1-4; 8 nucleotides match TRBD1. Germline V gives CDR1 LNHNV, CDR2 YYDKDF (reference sequence). The CDR3 has 15 amino acids. The ends lost 0 bases at V and 8 bases at J; junction bases unmatched: 5. As DNA, the CDR3 is TGTGCCACCAGCAGAGAGACAGGGGAGGGGGAAAAACTGTTTTTT. Protein sequence: CATSRETGEGEKLFF.

The chain combines TRBV4-1 with TRBJ2-7; 7 nucleotides agree with TRBD1. This CDR3 has 14 amino acids. V gave up 5 bases and J gave up 3 bases; unmatched junction bases: 7. From germline, CDR1 is MGHRA and CDR2 YSYEKL. CDR3 nucleotide sequence: TGCGCCAGCAGCGCTCGGACAGGCAACTACGAGCAGTACTTC. Amino acids: CASSARTGNYEQYF.

The genes are TRBV10-3 and TRBJ2-7, with 12 bases aligning to TRBD1. Germline loops: CDR1 ENHRY, CDR2 SYGVKD. The length of the CDR3 is 15 residues. Trimming cost V 10 bases and J 3 bases; bases outside gene matches: 10. For the CDR3, the DNA is TGTGCCACCTCCACGGGGACAGGGGGCGACTACGAGCAGTACTTC. Protein product: CATSTGTGGDYEQYF.

This rearrangement joins TRBV7-2 to TRBJ2-3, with D maybe TRBD1 (5 bases). V lost 7 bases and J 4 bases, leaving 18 bases between the germline ends. The CDR3 loop spans 15 amino acids. Per the germline V gene, CDR1 is SGHTA and CDR2 is FQGNSA. CDR3 loop: CASTDYPGIADTQYF. CDR3 coding DNA: TGTGCCAGCACCGATTACCCAGGGATCGCAGATACGCAGTATTTT.

The rearrangement uses TRBV5-1 and TRBJ2-3; no clear D gene. Germline loops: CDR1 SGHRS, CDR2 YFSETQ. V shed 7 bases and J shed 4 bases, with 16 bases lying between them. This CDR3 spans 14 amino acids. The CDR3 loop reads CASALMAVADTQYF. The CDR3 DNA is TGCGCCAGCGCCTTGATGGCAGTTGCAGATACGCAGTATTTT. Supplemented by reference TRBV5-1 and TRBJ2-3, the full variable domain reads KAGVTQTPRYLIKTRGQQVTLSCSPISGHRSVSWYQQTPGQGLQFLFEYFSETQRNKGNFPGRFSGRQFSNSRSEMNVSTLELGDSALYLCASALMAVADTQYFGPGTRLTVL.

V usage is TRBV6-5 and J usage is TRBJ2-5; 8 bases match TRBD2. The CDR3 spans 14 residues. The germline CDR1 and CDR2 sequences are MNHEY and SVGAGI. The V segment lost 8 bases and the J segment 4 bases; nucleotides outside the gene matches: 9. CDR3 in DNA: TGTGCCAGCGGCGGGGGGAGGGCAGTAGAGACCCAGTACTTC. Translation: CASGGGRAVETQYF.

The chain carries TRBV29-1 and TRBJ1-2; no reliable D call. This CDR3 has 13 residues. The germline V and J ends were trimmed by 1 base and 5 bases, with 11 bases remaining between them. Germline loops: CDR1 SQVTM, CDR2 ANQGSEA. The CDR3 reads CSVEGEGYYGYTF. For the CDR3, the DNA is TGCAGCGTTGAAGGGGAGGGCTATTATGGCTACACCTTC.

J is TRBJ2-3 and V is TRBV3-1 (or the pseudogene TRBV3-2); unclear D gene. Germline CDR1 and CDR2: LGHDT and YNNKEL (reference sequence). The CDR3 extends over 13 amino acids. Trimming removed 2 bases at V and 2 bases at J, with 5 bases between. CDR3 sequence (DNA): TGTGCCAGCAGCCAATCCTTCACAGATACGCAGTATTTT. Translating gives CASSQSFTDTQYF.

This clone was seen just once. The chain joins TRBV7-2 to TRBJ2-3, with D possibly matching TRBD1 (6 bases). The V gene's germline CDR1 is SGHTA and CDR2 FQGNSA. The V and J ends lost 1 base and 8 bases respectively, with 19 bases between them. The CDR3 contains 16 residues. CDR3 nucleotide sequence: TGTGCCAGCAGCTTAGTAGGGGGACGACAAGGTGGTACGCAGTATTTT. It translates to CASSLVGGRQGGTQYF.

This chain links TRBV27 with TRBJ1-2, with D perhaps matching TRBD1 (5 bases). The CDR3 spans 14 residues. Germline loops: CDR1 MNHEY, CDR2 SMNVEV (reference sequence). The germline V and J ends were trimmed by 3 bases and 6 bases, with 14 bases remaining between them. For the CDR3, the DNA is TGTGCCAGCAGTTTGACAGAGGCTAAAGATGGCTACACCTTC. It translates to CASSLTEAKDGYTF.

CDR3 region: CASSFSDRGLRYGYTF. CDR3 in DNA: TGTGCCAGCAGTTTTTCCGACAGGGGGCTTAGGTATGGCTACACCTTC. The V and J genes are TRBV2 and TRBJ1-2, with TRBD1 identical over 10 bases. CDR1 is SNHLY, CDR2 FYNNEI, per germline. Trimming at V came to 5 bases and at J to 5 bases, leaving 11 bases not matched to a gene. The CDR3 length is 16 residues.

The rearrangement links TRBV9 to TRBJ2-1, with D possibly matching TRBD2 (6 bases). The CDR3 has 13 residues. The germline V gene encodes CDR1 SGDLS and CDR2 YYNGEE. V dropped 4 bases and J dropped 7 bases, with 12 bases sitting between them. CDR3: CASSQGTANEQFF. The CDR3 nucleotides are TGTGCCAGCAGCCAAGGGACTGCGAATGAGCAGTTCTTC.

The rearrangement links TRBV7-2 to TRBJ2-5; no clear D gene. The germline V gene encodes CDR1 SGHTA and CDR2 FQGNSA. The CDR3 has 12 amino acids. V shed 5 bases and J shed 4 bases, with 8 bases lying between them. The CDR3 sequence is CASSEVRETQYF. The CDR3 bases are TGTGCCAGCAGCGAGGTTCGAGAGACCCAGTACTTC.

This chain uses TRBV18 with TRBJ2-7; 13 nucleotides align to TRBD2. This CDR3 spans 15 amino acids. Germline values: CDR1 KGHSH, CDR2 LQKENI. V gave up 3 bases and J gave up 2 bases; unmatched junction bases: 1. CDR3 coding DNA: TGTGCCAGCTCACCCGGGACTAGCGGGGCCTACGAGCAGTACTTC. Amino acids: CASSPGTSGAYEQYF. The complete variable domain, with remaining parts taken from reference TRBV18 and TRBJ2-7, reads NAGVMQNPRHLVRRRGQEARLRCSPMKGHSHVYWYRQLPEEGLKFMVYLQKENIIDESGMPKERFSAEFPKEGPSILRIQQVVRGDSAAYFCASSPGTSGAYEQYFGPGTRLTVT.

This chain uses TRBV5-1 with TRBJ1-1, with TRBD1 matching over 7 bases. The CDR3 runs 12 residues. CDR1 is SGHRS and CDR2 is YFSETQ in the germline V gene. V trimming: 0 bases; J trimming: 11 bases; junction bases outside the gene matches: 4. The CDR3 DNA follows: TGCGCCAGCAGCTTGGTGGGGGACAGCGCTTTCTTT. This codes for CASSLVGDSAFF. The variable domain in full, with the rest retrieved from reference TRBV5-1 and TRBJ1-1, is KAGVTQTPRYLIKTRGQQVTLSCSPISGHRSVSWYQQTPGQGLQFLFEYFSETQRNKGNFPGRFSGRQFSNSRSEMNVSTLELGDSALYLCASSLVGDSAFFGQGTRLTVV.

The chain employs TRBV5-1 and TRBJ2-2, with TRBD2 matching over 8 bases. The germline V gene has CDR1 SGHRS and CDR2 YFSETQ. This CDR3 is built from 16 residues. J was trimmed by 5 bases and V by 4 bases; bases with no gene match: 10. The CDR3 protein is CASSPRAGGSTGELFF. CDR3 bases: TGCGCCAGCAGCCCCCGGGCGGGAGGATCTACCGGGGAGCTGTTTTTT.

The rearrangement uses TRBV7-9 and TRBJ2-2, with 10 bases fitting TRBD2. Germline lookup yields CDR1 SEHNR and CDR2 FQNEAQ (reference sequence). CDR3 length: 16 residues. V lost 3 bases and J lost 2; bases outside the gene matches: 3. The CDR3 loop is CASSLGTSVNTGELFF. CDR3 in DNA: TGTGCCAGCAGCTTGGGGACTAGCGTCAACACCGGGGAGCTGTTTTTT. The whole variable domain, filled in from reference TRBV7-9 and TRBJ2-2, reads DTGVSQNPRHKITKRGQNVTFRCDPISEHNRLYWYRQTLGQGPEFLTYFQNEAQLEKSRLLSDRFSAERPKGSFSTLEIQRTEQGDSAMYLCASSLGTSVNTGELFFGEGSRLTVL.

The V gene is TRBV4-2, the J gene TRBJ2-1; the D gene is possibly TRBD2 (6 bases). This CDR3 region has 16 residues. The V end lost 4 bases, the J end lost 2 bases, and 15 bases lay between the germline ends. Germline V gene lookup returns CDR1 LGHNA and CDR2 YNFKEQ. The CDR3 here is CASSPRLAATYNEQFF. For the CDR3, the DNA is TGTGCCAGCAGCCCAAGGTTAGCGGCAACCTACAATGAGCAGTTCTTC.

The chain employs TRBV28 and TRBJ1-6; 9 bases match TRBD1. This CDR3 is built from 15 residues. In germline, CDR1 is MDHEN, CDR2 SYDVKM. With V trimmed by 5 bases and J by 7 bases, 6 bases remained unmatched. The DNA of the CDR3 is TGTGCCAGCAGTCAGACGACAGGGGGAAATTCACCCCTCCACTTT. It specifies CASSQTTGGNSPLHF.

CDR3 nucleotides: TGTGCCAGCAGCACCGGGACTAGCGGGAGAAGGCTCTCAGGGGCCAACGTCCTGACTTTC. This encodes CASSTGTSGRRLSGANVLTF. V gene TRBV21-1 combines with J gene TRBJ2-6; TRBD2, the table's D call, lacks a check against the DNA. TRBV21-1 is recorded as a pseudogene. CDR3 length: 20 residues.

The rearrangement uses TRBV27 and TRBJ1-5, with D maybe TRBD1 (6 bases). Trimming left V 6 bases short and J 4 bases short, with 19 bases between. The CDR3 is 16 residues long. CDR1 and CDR2 (germline): MNHEY, SMNVEV (reference sequence). CDR3 DNA: TGTGCCAGCAGCTTGGGCACGGGAAGGGGGAATCAGCCCCAGCATTTT. It specifies CASSLGTGRGNQPQHF.

CDR3 residues: CASRSGTLHTDTQYF. CDR3 nucleotide sequence: TGTGCCAGCAGATCCGGGACTCTACACACAGATACGCAGTATTTT. The rearrangement links TRBV5-4 to TRBJ2-3, with a possible D match to TRBD2 (6 bases). This CDR3 region has 15 residues. V was clipped by 5 bases and J by 2 bases, with 15 bases between them. CDR1 is SGHNT and CDR2 is YYREEE in the germline V gene (reference sequence).

This rearrangement joins TRBV18 to TRBJ2-2; TRBD2 matches 12 bases. CDR1 and CDR2 from the germline V gene are KGHSH and LQKENI. V lost 3 bases and J lost 5; bases outside the gene matches: 13. The CDR3 runs 19 residues. The CDR3 bases are TGTGCCAGCTCACCTAGCCTAGCGGGAGGGCCGACGTTGACCGGGGAGCTGTTTTTT. As protein: CASSPSLAGGPTLTGELFF.

The CDR3 region is CASSQLNRISGNTIYF. The CDR3 region has the DNA TGTGCCAGCAGCCAACTCAACAGGATCTCTGGAAACACCATATATTTT. This chain uses TRBV3-1 (or the pseudogene TRBV3-2) with TRBJ1-3; D may be TRBD1 (5 bases). Per germline, CDR1 LGHDT and CDR2 YNNKEL (reference sequence). V was clipped by 2 bases and J by 0 bases, with 11 bases between them. The CDR3 length is 16 residues.

This clone was observed a single time. The rearrangement links TRBV18 to TRBJ2-1; D is perhaps TRBD1 (5 bases). CDR3 size: 12 residues. V was trimmed by 4 bases and J by 6 bases, leaving 7 bases between them. Germline V gene sequence: CDR1 KGHSH, CDR2 LQKENI. The CDR3 spells CASSQGFNEQFF. For the CDR3, the DNA is TGTGCCAGCTCACAGGGGTTCAATGAGCAGTTCTTC.

The rearrangement joins TRBV7-8 to TRBJ1-2, with 12 bases fitting TRBD1. The germline V gene has CDR1 SGHVS and CDR2 FQNEAQ. With 5 bases clipped from V and 4 bases from J, the junction kept 5 bases outside the gene matches. The CDR3 has 15 residues. The CDR3 DNA reads TGTGCCAGCAGCCTATCGGGACAGGGGGCCTATGGCTACACCTTC. This encodes CASSLSGQGAYGYTF.

The V call is TRBV19, the J call TRBJ2-7, with D perhaps TRBD2 (6 bases). V lost 4 bases and J lost 2, with 9 bases in between. Germline-derived CDR1 and CDR2 are LNHDA and SQIVND (reference sequence). There are 13 residues in the CDR3. Here the CDR3 DNA reads TGTGCCAGTAGTAGGGGGGAAACCTACGAGCAGTACTTC. It yields the protein CASSRGETYEQYF.